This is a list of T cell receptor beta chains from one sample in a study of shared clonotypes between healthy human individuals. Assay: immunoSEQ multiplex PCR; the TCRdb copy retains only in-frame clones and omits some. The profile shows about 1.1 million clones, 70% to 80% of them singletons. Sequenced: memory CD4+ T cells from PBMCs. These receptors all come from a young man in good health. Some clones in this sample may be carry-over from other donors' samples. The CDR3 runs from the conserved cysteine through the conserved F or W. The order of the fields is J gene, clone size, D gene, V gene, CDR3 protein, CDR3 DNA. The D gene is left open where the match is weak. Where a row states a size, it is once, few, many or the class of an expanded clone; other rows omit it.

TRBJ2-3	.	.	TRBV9	CASSVAGSGTDTQYF	TGTGCCAGCAGCGTAGCTGGTAGCGGCACAGATACGCAGTATTTT
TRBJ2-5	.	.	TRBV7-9	CASRQTGETQYF	TGTGCCAGCCGACAGACGGGGGAGACCCAGTACTTC
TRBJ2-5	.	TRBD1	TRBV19	CASSTTGTGGQETQYF	TGTGCCAGTAGTACAACGGGGACAGGGGGCCAAGAGACCCAGTACTTC
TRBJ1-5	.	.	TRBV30	CAWSEDSNQPQHF	TGTGCCTGGAGTGAGGATAGCAATCAGCCCCAGCATTTT
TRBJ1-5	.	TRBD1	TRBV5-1	CASSPGQGARNQPQHF	TGCGCCAGCAGCCCGGGACAGGGTGCTCGCAATCAGCCCCAGCATTTT
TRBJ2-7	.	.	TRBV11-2	CASSFSSLSHSYEQYF	TGTGCCAGCAGCTTTTCATCACTTTCACACTCCTACGAGCAGTACTTC
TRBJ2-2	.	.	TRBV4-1	CASSRPGTQNTGELFF	TGCGCCAGCAGCCGACCCGGGACACAGAACACCGGGGAGCTGTTTTTT
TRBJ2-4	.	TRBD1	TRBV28	CASSYRTGGDWVNIQYF	TGTGCCAGCAGTTACCGAACAGGGGGCGATTGGGTGAACATTCAGTACTTC
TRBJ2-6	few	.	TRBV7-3	CASSSLQGSGANVLTF	TGTGCCAGCAGCTCTCTTCAGGGATCCGGGGCCAACGTCCTGACTTTC
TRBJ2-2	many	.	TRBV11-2	CASSTNSGGAWSGELFF	TGTGCCAGCAGCACCAACTCGGGGGGCGCATGGTCGGGGGAGCTGTTTTTT
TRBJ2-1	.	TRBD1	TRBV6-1	CASSERTGSNNEQFF	TGTGCCAGCAGTGAAAGGACAGGGAGTAACAATGAGCAGTTCTTC
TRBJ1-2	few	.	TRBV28	CASSSPRTVYGYTF	TGTGCCAGCAGTTCCCCGAGGACAGTATATGGCTACACCTTC
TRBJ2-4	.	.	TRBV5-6	CASSYTGLLAKNIQYF	TGTGCCAGCAGCTATACAGGGCTTCTAGCCAAAAACATTCAGTACTTC
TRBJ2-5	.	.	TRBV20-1	CSARHTETQYF	TGCAGTGCTAGGCACACTGAGACCCAGTACTTC
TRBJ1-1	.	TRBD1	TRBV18	CASSSDRANTEAFF	TGTGCCAGCTCCTCGGACAGGGCGAACACTGAAGCTTTCTTT
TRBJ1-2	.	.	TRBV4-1	CASSQDIYGYTF	TGCGCCAGCAGCCAAGACATTTATGGCTACACCTTC
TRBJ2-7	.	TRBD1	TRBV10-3	CAISRDRGSYEQYF	TGTGCCATCAGCAGGGACAGGGGGTCCTACGAGCAGTACTTC
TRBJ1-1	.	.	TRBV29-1	CSVGGRASPSMNTEAFF	TGCAGCGTAGGGGGTCGGGCCTCTCCAAGTATGAACACTGAAGCTTTCTTT
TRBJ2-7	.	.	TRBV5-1	CASSLDPGYYEQYF	TGCGCCAGCAGCTTGGACCCGGGTTACTACGAGCAGTACTTC
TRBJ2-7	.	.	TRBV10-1	CASSARGGDEQYF	TGCGCCAGCAGTGCGCGGGGAGGCGACGAGCAGTACTTC
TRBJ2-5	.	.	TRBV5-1	CASSLSGRLQETQYF	TGCGCCAGCAGCTTGAGTGGCCGGCTCCAAGAGACCCAGTACTTC
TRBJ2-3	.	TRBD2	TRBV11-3	CASSRRTSGRRSTDTQYF	TGTGCCAGCAGCCGCCGGACTAGCGGGAGGCGCAGCACAGATACGCAGTATTTT
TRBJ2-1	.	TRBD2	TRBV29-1	CSGAKSGTSGYNEQFF	TGCAGCGGGGCGAAATCTGGGACTAGCGGTTACAATGAGCAGTTCTTC
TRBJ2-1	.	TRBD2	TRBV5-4	CASSSGTSGSYNEQFF	TGTGCCAGCAGCTCCGGGACTAGCGGGAGTTACAATGAGCAGTTCTTC
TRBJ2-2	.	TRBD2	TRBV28	CASSAPPGLAVTGELFF	TGTGCCAGCAGTGCCCCTCCGGGACTAGCGGTCACCGGGGAGCTGTTTTTT
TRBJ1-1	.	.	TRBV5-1	CASSFSGTNTEAFF	TGCGCCAGCAGCTTTTCGGGGACGAACACTGAAGCTTTCTTT
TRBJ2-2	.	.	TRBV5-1	CASSLMGGASTGELFF	TGCGCCAGCAGCTTGATGGGGGGCGCCAGCACCGGGGAGCTGTTTTTT
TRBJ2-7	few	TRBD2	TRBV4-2	CASSQVTSGSAEQYF	TGTGCCAGCAGCCAAGTGACTAGCGGGAGTGCCGAGCAGTACTTC
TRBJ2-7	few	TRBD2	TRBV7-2	CASSLSGSSYEQYF	TGTGCCAGCAGCTTGAGCGGGAGCTCCTACGAGCAGTACTTC
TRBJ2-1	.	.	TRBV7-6	CASSLDGRADPYNEQFF	TGTGCCAGCAGCTTAGATGGGCGGGCGGACCCCTACAATGAGCAGTTCTTC